A selection of T cell receptor beta chains follows, all from one sample in a study of regulatory T cells in long-lasting Graves disease. TCRdb used MiXCR to reprocess the multiplex PCR reads, holding one entry per CDR3 protein. The sample lists some 400,000 distinct CDR3 sequences, 15% seen once, with over 15% in the top ten. These data are also associated with another study on T cells in Graves' hyperthyroidism and ophthalmopathy.

The sequencing used peripheral blood mononuclear cells (PBMCs), collected at new diagnosis, from a patient treated with antithyroid drugs. The receptors originated from a woman in her twenties or thirties with Graves disease. The CDR3 runs from the conserved cysteine through the conserved F or W. A D gene is named only where the DNA matches it firmly. Some rows have no size entry. The others give once, few or many, or a class for an expanded clone.

TRBJ2-7,NA,TRBV6-1,NA,CATLHMTLYEQYF,TGTGCCACCCTCCACATGACCCTCTACGAGCAGTACTTC
TRBJ2-3,many,TRBV29-1,NA,CSGTSTDTQYF,TGCAGCGGGACTAGCACAGATACGCAGTATTTT
TRBJ2-1,many,TRBV12-3/TRBV12-4,NA,CASSSTRIANEQFF,TGTGCCAGCAGTTCAACTAGGATTGCCAATGAGCAGTTCTTC
TRBJ2-3,few,TRBV29-1,NA,CSVESSSATQYF,TGCAGCGTTGAGTCAAGTAGTGCTACGCAGTATTTT
TRBJ1-1,NA,TRBV10-3,NA,CAISERGAEAFF,TGTGCCATCAGTGAGAGGGGTGCTGAAGCTTTCTTT
TRBJ2-2,few,TRBV9,NA,CASSPRASLPGELFF,TGTGCCAGCAGCCCCCGGGCCAGCCTCCCCGGGGAGCTGTTTTTT
TRBJ2-5,NA,TRBV5-6,NA,CASRMGRRETQYF,TGTGCCAGCAGAATGGGGCGCCGAGAGACCCAGTACTTC
TRBJ1-1,many,TRBV29-1,NA,CSCGRNTEAFF,TGCAGCTGCGGACGGAACACTGAAGCTTTCTTT
TRBJ2-5,many,TRBV18,NA,CASSPLQETQYF,TGTGCCAGCTCACCACTCCAAGAGACCCAGTACTTC
TRBJ2-1,few,TRBV27,NA,CASSTDKILNNEQFF,TGTGCCAGCAGTACCGACAAAATCCTCAACAATGAGCAGTTCTTC
TRBJ2-2,NA,TRBV7-9,NA,CASSLAGMDTGELFF,TGTGCCAGCAGCTTGGCGGGAATGGACACCGGGGAGCTGTTTTTT
TRBJ2-3,NA,TRBV9,TRBD2,CASSFSGRSPDTQYF,TGTGCCAGCAGTTTTAGCGGGAGAAGCCCAGATACGCAGTATTTT
TRBJ1-2,NA,TRBV2,NA,CASTRGLNYGYTF,TGTGCCAGCACGCGGGGACTGAACTATGGCTACACCTTC
TRBJ1-3,once,TRBV7-9,NA,CASSSSEEVYSGNTIYF,TGTGCCAGCAGCTCCTCCGAGGAGGTCTACTCTGGAAACACCATATATTTT
TRBJ2-2,few,TRBV11-3,TRBD2,CASSLVAGGGYTGELFF,TGTGCCAGCAGCTTAGTAGCGGGAGGGGGTTACACCGGGGAGCTGTTTTTT
TRBJ1-5,many,TRBV5-1,TRBD1,CASTSGTGVNQPQHF,TGTGCCAGCACCTCCGGGACAGGGGTCAATCAGCCCCAGCATTTT
TRBJ2-4,many,TRBV3-1,NA,CASSQEGIAKNIQYF,TGTGCCAGCAGCCAGGAAGGGATAGCCAAAAACATTCAGTACTTC
TRBJ1-2,few,TRBV10-2,NA,CASSPLRGHHNYGYTF,TGCGCCAGCAGCCCCCTAAGGGGACACCATAACTATGGCTACACCTTC
TRBJ1-1,many,TRBV6-1,TRBD1,CASSRDSAMNTEAFF,TGTGCCAGCAGTCGGGACAGCGCGATGAACACTGAAGCTTTCTTT
TRBJ2-7,many,TRBV12-3/TRBV12-4,TRBD2,CASGREQNEQYF,TGTGCCAGCGGGAGGGAGCAAAACGAGCAGTACTTC
TRBJ2-7,many,TRBV18,TRBD1,CASSTGQGAYEQYF,TGTGCCAGCTCGACGGGACAGGGGGCTTACGAGCAGTACTTC
TRBJ2-1,once,TRBV11-3,TRBD2,CASSSGLASYNEQFF,TGTGCCAGCAGTTCCGGACTAGCGAGCTACAATGAGCAGTTCTTC
TRBJ2-1,many,TRBV7-9,NA,CASSREGGGMAF,TGTGCCAGCAGCCGGGAAGGGGGGGGGATGGCGTTC
TRBJ1-5,many,TRBV28,TRBD1,CASSLYGQGHNQPQHF,TGTGCCAGCAGTTTATATGGACAGGGTCACAATCAGCCCCAGCATTTT
TRBJ1-1,NA,TRBV24-1,NA,CATSGGTEAFF,TGTGCCACCAGTGGGGGCACTGAAGCTTTCTTT
TRBJ1-5,many,TRBV24-1,NA,CATQPGGHQPQHF,TGTGCCACCCAACCGGGAGGCCATCAGCCCCAGCATTTT
TRBJ1-3,few,TRBV6-2/TRBV6-3,NA,CASSYRVSSDKGNTIYF,TGTGCCAGCAGTTACCGAGTGTCGTCAGATAAAGGAAACACCATATATTTT